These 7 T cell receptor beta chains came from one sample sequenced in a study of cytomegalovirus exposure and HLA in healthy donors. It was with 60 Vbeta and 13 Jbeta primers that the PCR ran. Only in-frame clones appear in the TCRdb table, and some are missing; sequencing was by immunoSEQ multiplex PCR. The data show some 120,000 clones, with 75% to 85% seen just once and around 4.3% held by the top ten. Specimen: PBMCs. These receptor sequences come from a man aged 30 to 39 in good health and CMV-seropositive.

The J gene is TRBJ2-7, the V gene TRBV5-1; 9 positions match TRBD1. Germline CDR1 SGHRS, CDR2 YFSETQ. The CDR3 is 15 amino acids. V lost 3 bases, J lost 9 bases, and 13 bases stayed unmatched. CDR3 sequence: CASSSDRGVGETQYF. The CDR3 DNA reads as TGCGCCAGCAGCTCTGACAGGGGGGTAGGCGAAACGCAGTACTTC.

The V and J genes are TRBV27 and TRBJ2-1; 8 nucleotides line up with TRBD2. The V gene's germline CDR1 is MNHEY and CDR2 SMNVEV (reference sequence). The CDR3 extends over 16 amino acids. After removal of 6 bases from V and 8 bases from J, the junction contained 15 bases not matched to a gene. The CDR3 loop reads CASRRRTSPRVDEQFF. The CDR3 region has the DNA TGTGCCAGCAGGCGCAGGACTAGCCCGAGGGTCGATGAGCAGTTCTTC.

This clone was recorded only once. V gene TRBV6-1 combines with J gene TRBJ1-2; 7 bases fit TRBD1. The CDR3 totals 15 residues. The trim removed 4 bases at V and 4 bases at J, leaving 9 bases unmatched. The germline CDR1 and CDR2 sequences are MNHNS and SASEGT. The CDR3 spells CASSVQGSASYGYTF. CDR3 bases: TGTGCCAGCAGTGTACAGGGGTCGGCTTCCTATGGCTACACCTTC.

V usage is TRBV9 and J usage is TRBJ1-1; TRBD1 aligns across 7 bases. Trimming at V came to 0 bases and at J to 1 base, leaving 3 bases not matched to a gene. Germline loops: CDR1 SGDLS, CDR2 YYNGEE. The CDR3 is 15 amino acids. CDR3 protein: CASSVVGTANTEAFF. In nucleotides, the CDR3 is TGTGCCAGCAGCGTAGTCGGGACAGCGAACACTGAAGCTTTCTTT.

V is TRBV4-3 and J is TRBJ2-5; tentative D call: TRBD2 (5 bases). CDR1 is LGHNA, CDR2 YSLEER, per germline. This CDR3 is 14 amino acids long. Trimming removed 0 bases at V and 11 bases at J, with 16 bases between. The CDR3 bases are TGCGCCAGCAGCCAAGATCGACTTAGTTGGGAGCAGTACTTC. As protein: CASSQDRLSWEQYF.

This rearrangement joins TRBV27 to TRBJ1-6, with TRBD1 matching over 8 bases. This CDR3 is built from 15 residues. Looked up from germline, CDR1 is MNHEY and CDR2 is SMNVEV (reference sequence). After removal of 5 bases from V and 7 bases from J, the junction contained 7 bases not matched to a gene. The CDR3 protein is CASSPGQGSNSPLHF. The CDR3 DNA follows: TGTGCCAGCAGTCCTGGACAGGGTTCAAATTCACCCCTCCACTTT.

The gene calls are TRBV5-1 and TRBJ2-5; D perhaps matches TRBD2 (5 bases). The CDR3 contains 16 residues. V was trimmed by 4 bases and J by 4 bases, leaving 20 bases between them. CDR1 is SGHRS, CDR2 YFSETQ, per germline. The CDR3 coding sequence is TGCGCCAGCAGCCACGTACGGGGATCGGCGAGAGAGACCCAGTACTTC. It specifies CASSHVRGSARETQYF.